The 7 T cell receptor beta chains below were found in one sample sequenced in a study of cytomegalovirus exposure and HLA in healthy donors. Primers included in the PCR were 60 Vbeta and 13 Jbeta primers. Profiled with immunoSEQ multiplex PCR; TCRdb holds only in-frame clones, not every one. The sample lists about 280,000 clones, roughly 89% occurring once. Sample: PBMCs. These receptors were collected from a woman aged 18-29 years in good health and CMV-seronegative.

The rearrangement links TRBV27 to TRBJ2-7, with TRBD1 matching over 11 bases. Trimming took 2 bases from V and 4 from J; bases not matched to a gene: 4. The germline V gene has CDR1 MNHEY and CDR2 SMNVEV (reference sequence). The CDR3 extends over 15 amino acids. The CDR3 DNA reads TGTGCCAGCAGTTTAAGGACAGGGGGCTTATACGAGCAGTACTTC. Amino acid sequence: CASSLRTGGLYEQYF.

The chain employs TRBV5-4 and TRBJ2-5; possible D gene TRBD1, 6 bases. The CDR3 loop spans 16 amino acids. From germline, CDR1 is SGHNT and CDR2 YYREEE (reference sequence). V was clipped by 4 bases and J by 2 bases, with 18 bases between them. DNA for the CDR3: TGTGCCAGCAGCCCGATAACTGGACAGACACAAGAGACCCAGTACTTC. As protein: CASSPITGQTQETQYF.

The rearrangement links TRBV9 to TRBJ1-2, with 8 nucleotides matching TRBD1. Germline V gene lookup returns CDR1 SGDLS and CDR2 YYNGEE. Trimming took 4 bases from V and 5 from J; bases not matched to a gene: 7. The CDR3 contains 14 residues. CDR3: CASSPQGGGYGYTF. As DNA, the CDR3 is TGTGCCAGCAGCCCACAGGGGGGCGGATATGGCTACACCTTC.

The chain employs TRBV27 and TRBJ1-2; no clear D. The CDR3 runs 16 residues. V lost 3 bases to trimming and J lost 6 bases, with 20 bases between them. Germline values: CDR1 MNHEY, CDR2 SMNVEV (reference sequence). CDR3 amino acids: CASSFSRSPGIDGYTF. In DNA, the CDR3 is TGTGCCAGCAGTTTTAGTCGGTCCCCGGGGATCGATGGCTACACCTTC.

CDR3 in DNA: TGTGCCAGCAGTTACTCCTCGGGAAGGGACTATGGCTACACCTTC. Protein product: CASSYSSGRDYGYTF. The chain uses TRBV6-5 and TRBJ1-2; D uncertain. This CDR3 is 15 amino acids long. Germline values: CDR1 MNHEY, CDR2 SVGAGI. Trimming removed 0 bases from V and 3 bases from J, with 11 bases in between.

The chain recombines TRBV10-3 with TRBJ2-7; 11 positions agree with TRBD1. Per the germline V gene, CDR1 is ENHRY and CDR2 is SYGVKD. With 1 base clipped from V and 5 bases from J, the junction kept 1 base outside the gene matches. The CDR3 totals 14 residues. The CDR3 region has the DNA TGTGCCATCAGTGAGTGGGACAGGGGGGACGAGCAGTACTTC. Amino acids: CAISEWDRGDEQYF.

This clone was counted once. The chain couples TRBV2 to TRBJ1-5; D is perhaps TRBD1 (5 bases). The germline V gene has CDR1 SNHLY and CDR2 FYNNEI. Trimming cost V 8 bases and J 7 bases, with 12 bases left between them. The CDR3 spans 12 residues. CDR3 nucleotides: TGTGCCAGCCGCGGGGGTGGCCAGCCCCAGCATTTT. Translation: CASRGGGQPQHF.